These 24 T cell receptor beta chains originate from one sample sequenced in a study of cytomegalovirus exposure and HLA in healthy donors. Libraries were prepared by immunoSEQ multiplex PCR; TCRdb keeps only in-frame clonotypes and omits some of them. The data show about 60,000 clones, 85% to 95% seen once. The material sequenced was PBMCs. These receptors were taken from a woman younger than 35 in good health and CMV-seropositive.

The V and J genes are TRBV6-5 and TRBJ2-7; 7 positions agree with TRBD1. The germline V gene has CDR1 MNHEY and CDR2 SVGAGI. This CDR3 has 14 residues. The trim removed 5 bases at V and 6 bases at J, leaving 10 bases unmatched. As DNA, the CDR3 is TGTGCCAGCAGTCCCGGACAGGCTAGAGGCGAGCAGTACTTC. It specifies CASSPGQARGEQYF.

The chain employs TRBV7-9 and TRBJ2-3; the D gene is possibly TRBD1 (6 bases). Germline CDR1 SEHNR, CDR2 FQNEAQ (reference sequence). With 5 bases removed from V and 0 bases from J, the gap between germline ends came to 12 bases. This CDR3 is built from 15 residues. Written as DNA, the CDR3 is TGTGCCAGCAGCGCAGACAGGCCTAGCACAGATACGCAGTATTTT. Translating it yields CASSADRPSTDTQYF.

This chain links TRBV30 with TRBJ2-2; 10 nucleotides align to TRBD2. The CDR3 is 16 residues long. Germline CDR1 and CDR2: GTSNPN and SVGIG (reference sequence). V trimming: 3 bases; J trimming: 3 bases; junction bases outside the gene matches: 7. The CDR3 DNA is TGTGCCTGGAGGGGGAGCGGGGGGGCCGACACCGGGGAGCTGTTTTTT. It is translated as CAWRGSGGADTGELFF.

The V call is TRBV6-1, the J call TRBJ2-3; 8 bases fit TRBD2. V was pared by 6 bases and J by 6 bases, with 11 bases of the junction left unmatched. The CDR3 totals 15 residues. The germline V gene encodes CDR1 MNHNS and CDR2 SASEGT. CDR3 region: CASRSGLGFFDTQYF. DNA of the CDR3: TGTGCCAGCAGATCGGGACTAGGTTTTTTTGATACGCAGTATTTT.

The V call is TRBV6-5, the J call TRBJ1-1; D gene unclear. From germline, CDR1 is MNHEY and CDR2 SVGAGI. CDR3 length: 14 residues. V was shortened by 8 bases and J by 1 base, with 14 bases between the two germline ends. CDR3 sequence reads: CASGTVRGNTEAFF. CDR3 DNA sequence: TGTGCCAGCGGTACGGTTCGGGGGAACACTGAAGCTTTCTTT.

This chain links TRBV7-6 with TRBJ2-5, with 7 bases that match TRBD1. The CDR3 runs 20 residues. Germline V gives CDR1 SGHVS, CDR2 FNYEAQ. The V gene end was trimmed by 5 bases and the J gene end by 7 bases; junction bases not matched to a gene: 28. CDR3 nucleotides: TGTGCCAGCAGCATTACGACAAGGACAGGACTCAACCCAACCTCGGGGACCCAGTACTTC. It translates to CASSITTRTGLNPTSGTQYF.

This chain connects TRBV5-1 to TRBJ2-5, with 7 bases aligning to TRBD1. V was clipped by 3 bases and J by 2 bases; unmatched bases: 10. Per germline, CDR1 SGHRS and CDR2 YFSETQ. The CDR3 covers 16 residues. This CDR3 reads CASSSNLWDRQETQYF. In DNA, the CDR3 is TGCGCCAGCAGCTCCAACCTCTGGGACAGACAAGAGACCCAGTACTTC.

V and J are TRBV28 and TRBJ2-2; D is perhaps TRBD1 (5 bases). From germline, CDR1 is MDHEN and CDR2 SYDVKM. This CDR3 region has 15 residues. Deletions cut 0 bases from V and 0 bases from J, with 5 bases between. CDR3 amino acids: CASSLWDTNTGELFF. The CDR3, as DNA: TGTGCCAGCAGTTTATGGGACACGAACACCGGGGAGCTGTTTTTT.

The chain combines TRBV6-6 with TRBJ2-3, with 8 bases matching TRBD2. The CDR3 has 14 amino acids. V lost 10 bases to trimming and J lost 0 bases; unmatched junction nucleotides: 6. CDR1 MNHNY and CDR2 SVGAGI come from the germline V gene (reference sequence). Written as DNA, the CDR3 is TGTGCCACCCGGGGGGGAGGTAGCACAGATACGCAGTATTTT. Its translation: CATRGGGSTDTQYF.

This chain joins TRBV6-1 and TRBJ2-7, with 10 bases lining up with TRBD1. The V gene end was trimmed by 4 bases and the J gene end by 3 bases; junction bases not matched to a gene: 6. Germline-derived CDR1 and CDR2 are MNHNS and SASEGT. The CDR3 sequence is 15 residues long. The CDR3 region is CASSGGGQGNYEQYF. The CDR3 region has the DNA TGTGCCAGCAGTGGGGGGGGACAGGGGAACTACGAGCAGTACTTC.

The chain carries TRBV7-9 and TRBJ2-6; D is unclear. The germline V gene encodes CDR1 SEHNR and CDR2 FQNEAQ (reference sequence). The length of the CDR3 is 15 residues. Trimming removed 5 bases at V and 0 bases at J, with 8 bases between. The DNA of the CDR3 is TGTGCCAGCAGCCCCCCGAGCTCTGGGGCCAACGTCCTGACTTTC. This encodes CASSPPSSGANVLTF.

This chain links TRBV19 with TRBJ1-4; the D is unclear. The CDR3 length is 16 residues. Germline V lookup: CDR1 LNHDA, CDR2 SQIVND (reference sequence). V lost 5 bases and J 4 bases, leaving 17 bases between the germline ends. The CDR3 sequence: CASSSISDGLNEKLFF. CDR3 nucleotide sequence: TGTGCCAGTAGTTCCATTTCCGACGGACTTAATGAAAAACTGTTTTTT.

The chain couples TRBV19 to TRBJ2-4; 11 nucleotides agree with TRBD2. The CDR3 is 18 residues long. V was clipped by 5 bases and J by 7 bases; unmatched bases: 16. Germline CDR1 reads LNHDA; CDR2 reads SQIVND (reference sequence). CDR3 DNA: TGTGCCAGTAGTCCAACACTCGCTAGCGGGAGGTCCGGGAACATTCAGTACTTC. Amino acid sequence: CASSPTLASGRSGNIQYF.

The rearrangement uses TRBV18 and TRBJ1-3, with D unclear. V was cut by 3 bases and J by 2 bases, with 11 bases left in between. The CDR3 has 15 amino acids. CDR1 is KGHSH and CDR2 is LQKENI in the germline V gene. Here the CDR3 reads CASSPAGFAGNTIYF. The DNA for the CDR3 is TGTGCCAGCTCACCGGCGGGTTTCGCTGGAAACACCATATATTTT. Full variable domain (remainder filled in from reference TRBV18 and TRBJ1-3): NAGVMQNPRHLVRRRGQEARLRCSPMKGHSHVYWYRQLPEEGLKFMVYLQKENIIDESGMPKERFSAEFPKEGPSILRIQQVVRGDSAAYFCASSPAGFAGNTIYFGEGSWLTVV.

The rearrangement links TRBV27 to TRBJ2-1; 12 bases align to TRBD2. This CDR3 has 15 amino acids. CDR1 and CDR2 (germline): MNHEY, SMNVEV (reference sequence). J was trimmed by 10 bases and V by 7 bases; bases with no gene match: 11. CDR3 loop: CASMSSGRAPGEQFF. The CDR3 region has the DNA TGTGCCAGCATGTCTAGCGGGAGGGCTCCGGGAGAGCAGTTCTTC.

The gene calls are TRBV10-1 and TRBJ2-1, with 9 positions matching TRBD1. There are 17 residues in the CDR3. Germline trimming cut 10 bases from V and 2 bases from J; bases unmatched to any gene: 15. Germline V lookup: CDR1 WNHNN, CDR2 SYGVQD (reference sequence). Here the CDR3 reads CATSPRPTGGAYNEQFF. In DNA, the CDR3 is TGCGCCACCTCGCCGAGACCCACAGGGGGCGCCTACAATGAGCAGTTCTTC.

The chain carries TRBV7-8 and TRBJ2-5; D unresolved. The germline gives CDR1 SGHVS, CDR2 FQNEAQ. With 5 bases removed from V and 4 bases from J, the gap between germline ends came to 8 bases. This CDR3 comprises 12 residues. The CDR3 loop reads CASSKARETQYF. The CDR3, as DNA: TGTGCCAGCAGCAAAGCCCGAGAGACCCAGTACTTC.

The chain couples TRBV6-5 to TRBJ1-1; TRBD1 agrees at 10 bases. From germline, CDR1 is MNHEY and CDR2 SVGAGI. The junction had 4 bases not matched to a gene; V was cut back by 6 bases and J by 3 bases. This CDR3 region has 14 residues. CDR3 residues: CASSRQGADTEAFF. The CDR3 bases are TGTGCCAGCAGCCGACAGGGGGCGGACACTGAAGCTTTCTTT.

This sequence joins TRBV28 and TRBJ2-1; D call uncertain. V gave up 7 bases and J gave up 4 bases, with 14 bases separating them. Germline-derived CDR1 and CDR2 are MDHEN and SYDVKM. The CDR3 is 14 residues long. The CDR3 DNA is TGTGCCAGCACCGCGACCCACGGGTACAATGAGCAGTTCTTC. Translation: CASTATHGYNEQFF.

The chain carries TRBV7-7 and TRBJ1-1; possibly TRBD1 for D (5 bases). V was cut by 0 bases and J by 7 bases, with 9 bases left in between. Germline CDR1 is SSHAT and CDR2 is FNYEAQ (reference sequence). The CDR3 is 13 amino acids. The DNA for the CDR3 is TGTGCCAGCAGCTTAGCGCAGGGTGGTGAAGCTTTCTTT. Translating it yields CASSLAQGGEAFF.

V is TRBV28 and J is TRBJ1-1; TRBD1 agrees at 8 bases. V shed 1 base, J shed 3 bases, and the junction held 7 bases outside the gene matches. The length of the CDR3 is 16 residues. The germline gives CDR1 MDHEN, CDR2 SYDVKM. The CDR3 region has the DNA TGTGCCAGCAGTTTATACCAGGGGGCGGTTGACACTGAAGCTTTCTTT. Translated, it gives CASSLYQGAVDTEAFF.

The genes are TRBV28 and TRBJ1-2; D is undetermined. Between the trimmed V and J ends, which lost 7 bases and 2 bases, there was a span of 23 bases. The CDR3 has 17 amino acids. The germline V gene encodes CDR1 MDHEN and CDR2 SYDVKM. CDR3 coding DNA: TGTGCCAGCACCACAAACCTTCTGTTCGAAGAAAACTATGGCTACACCTTC. Protein: CASTTNLLFEENYGYTF.

This rearrangement joins TRBV4-1 to TRBJ2-3; 8 bases fit TRBD1. Trimming cost V 1 base and J 2 bases; bases outside gene matches: 5. CDR3 length equals 16 residues. Germline lookup yields CDR1 MGHRA and CDR2 YSYEKL. This CDR3 reads CASSQAHRGVTDTQYF. The CDR3 DNA sequence: TGCGCCAGCAGCCAAGCTCACAGGGGGGTCACAGATACGCAGTATTTT.

The chain has TRBV4-2 and TRBJ2-5; TRBD2 is a possible D gene (6 bases). V was cut by 0 bases and J by 5 bases, with 13 bases left in between. CDR1 is LGHNA, CDR2 YNFKEQ, per germline. This CDR3 is built from 15 residues. CDR3 sequence: CASSQDQRRGETQYF. DNA for the CDR3: TGTGCCAGCAGCCAAGACCAGCGCCGGGGGGAGACCCAGTACTTC.